These T cell receptor beta chains were read from a single sample in a study of cytomegalovirus exposure and HLA in healthy donors. Clones were sequenced by immunoSEQ multiplex PCR, and TCRdb holds only the in-frame ones, with some missing. This table holds approximately 120,000 clones, approximately 75% found once. Sequencing was done on a sample of PBMCs. The receptors stem from a woman in her forties or fifties in good health and CMV-seronegative. Both conserved end residues are part of each CDR3. The D gene is left open where the match is weak. Expanded clones are given a class, and other clones once, few, many or no size at all.

J | size | V | D | length | DNA | CDR3
TRBJ2-1 | few | TRBV5-5 | TRBD1 | 16 | TGTGCCAGCAGCTTGCTGGCAGGGGGCTTCAACAATGAGCAGTTCTTC | CASSLLAGGFNNEQFF
TRBJ2-3 | few | TRBV19 | TRBD1 | 14 | TGTGCCAGTAGTATAGGACAGGGGGCTACCCCACAGTATTTT | CASSIGQGATPQYF
TRBJ2-7 | NA | TRBV7-2 | TRBD1 | 15 | TGTGCCAGCAGACCTCCGGGACAGGGAGGCTACGAGCAGTACTTC | CASRPPGQGGYEQYF
TRBJ1-1 | NA | TRBV14 | NA | 15 | TGTGCCAGCAGCCCGACGGGGGGCGCGAGCACTGAAGCTTTCTTT | CASSPTGGASTEAFF
TRBJ1-2 | NA | TRBV4-3 | NA | 13 | TGCGCCAGCAGCGATACCACAGGGTTCGGCTACACCTTC | CASSDTTGFGYTF
TRBJ1-4 | NA | TRBV11-2 | NA | 15 | TGTGCCAGCAGCTCCCGGGGGGACGGTGATGAAAAACTGTTTTTT | CASSSRGDGDEKLFF
TRBJ1-1 | NA | TRBV4-2 | NA | 16 | TGTGCCAGCAGCCAAGAGGATAGGTCGGGGGGCACTGAAGCTTTCTTT | CASSQEDRSGGTEAFF
TRBJ2-1 | once | TRBV15 | NA | 17 | TGTGCCACCAGCAGAGATGTTGGCGGGGCCTCCTACAATGAGCAGTTCTTC | CATSRDVGGASYNEQFF
TRBJ2-1 | NA | TRBV7-9 | TRBD1 | 15 | TGTTCCAGCAGTTCGGGACAGGGGGTGAGGGATGAGCAGTTCTTC | CSSSSGQGVRDEQFF
TRBJ2-3 | NA | TRBV9 | NA | 14 | TGTGCCAGCAACAGCGGTATACGCACAGATACGCAGTATTTT | CASNSGIRTDTQYF
TRBJ2-1 | NA | TRBV28 | TRBD1 | 15 | TGTGCCAGCAGCCTTACACAGGGGCGCTACAATGAGCAGTTCTTC | CASSLTQGRYNEQFF
TRBJ2-7 | NA | TRBV27 | TRBD2 | 14 | TGTGCCAGCAGTTTCAGGACTAGCGGGTACGAGCAGTACTTC | CASSFRTSGYEQYF
TRBJ2-3 | NA | TRBV5-1 | TRBD2 | 15 | TGCGCCAGCAGCCCAGACACTAGCGGGGGGAATACGCAGTATTTT | CASSPDTSGGNTQYF
TRBJ1-2 | NA | TRBV5-5 | TRBD1 | 14 | TGTGCCAGCAGCTTGACCGACAGGGGGCTTGGCTACACCTTC | CASSLTDRGLGYTF
TRBJ1-1 | NA | TRBV6-5 | NA | 15 | TGTGCCAGCAGACCCACCGGACAGATGAACACTGAAGCTTTCTTT | CASRPTGQMNTEAFF
TRBJ1-1 | few | TRBV2 | TRBD1 | 18 | TGTGCCAGCGGCGACCTAGGACAGGGGTATTCTATGAACACTGAAGCTTTCTTT | CASGDLGQGYSMNTEAFF
TRBJ2-2 | NA | TRBV5-4 | NA | 15 | TGTGCCAGCAGCTTGGCCGGACAGAACACCGGGGAGCTGTTTTTT | CASSLAGQNTGELFF
TRBJ1-4 | NA | TRBV30 | TRBD1 | 16 | TGTGCCTGGAGTGAGGGACGTGGACAGGTCTTTGAAAAACTGTTTTTT | CAWSEGRGQVFEKLFF
TRBJ2-1 | once | TRBV9 | NA | 15 | TGTGCCAGCAGCGTAACGGGAGTCTCCTACAATGAGCAGTTCTTC | CASSVTGVSYNEQFF
TRBJ2-3 | NA | TRBV7-9 | TRBD2 | 15 | TGTTCCAGCAGCTTACTAAGCGGGAGACAGGATACGCAGTATTTT | CSSSLLSGRQDTQYF
TRBJ1-2 | NA | TRBV9 | NA | 14 | TGTGCCAGCAGCGTAGAGGTACGGGACTATGGCTACACCTTC | CASSVEVRDYGYTF
TRBJ2-5 | NA | TRBV5-7 | TRBD1 | 17 | TGTGCCAGCAGCTTATGGGACAGGGGGCTTAAGGGAAAGACCCAGTACTTC | CASSLWDRGLKGKTQYF
TRBJ2-1 | NA | TRBV14 | TRBD2 | 16 | TGTGCCAGCAGCCCCAGACTAGCGGGAGGGTACAATGAGCAGTTCTTC | CASSPRLAGGYNEQFF
TRBJ2-3 | NA | TRBV9 | NA | 15 | TGTGCCAGCAGCGTAGATGTTCGGGAATCAGATACGCAGTATTTT | CASSVDVRESDTQYF
TRBJ2-2 | NA | TRBV28 | NA | 16 | TGTGCCAGCAGTTTAGGGGGGGCAGGGATTGGCGGGGAGCTGTTTTTT | CASSLGGAGIGGELFF
TRBJ1-2 | NA | TRBV10-3 | TRBD1 | 14 | TGTGCCATCAGTGAGTCAGGGACAGACTATGGCTACACCTTC | CAISESGTDYGYTF
TRBJ1-5 | NA | TRBV27 | NA | 13 | TGTGCCAGCAGTTTAGGGCAGGGCAGGCCCCAGCATTTT | CASSLGQGRPQHF
TRBJ2-7 | NA | TRBV28 | TRBD2 | 14 | TGTGCCAGCAGTCCTAGCGGAGGCCCTTACGAGCAGTACTTC | CASSPSGGPYEQYF
TRBJ2-7 | NA | TRBV21-1 | NA | 13 | TGTGCCAGCACCTGGACTAGCGGGTCCGAGCAGTACTTC | CASTWTSGSEQYF
TRBJ2-5 | NA | TRBV19 | TRBD2 | 16 | TGTGCCAGTAGACTTAGCGGGAGGGCCGAATGGGAGACCCAGTACTTC | CASRLSGRAEWETQYF
TRBJ2-1 | NA | TRBV5-4 | NA | 17 | TGTGCCAGCAGCCCACAGGGCAAGCTCGAAAACGGCGATGAGCAGTTCTTC | CASSPQGKLENGDEQFF
TRBJ2-1 | NA | TRBV4-2 | TRBD2 | 21 | TGTGCCAGCAGCCATACCCGGGGGACTAGCGGATCGTCTGGTACATACAATGAGCAGTTCTTC | CASSHTRGTSGSSGTYNEQFF
TRBJ1-2 | NA | TRBV6-1 | NA | 13 | TGTGCCAGCAGTGAACAACTCCGTAATGGCTACACCTTC | CASSEQLRNGYTF
TRBJ2-1 | NA | TRBV4-3 | TRBD2 | 17 | TGCGCCAGCAGCCGGGGACTAGGATTCGCGTCCTACAATGAGCAGTTCTTC | CASSRGLGFASYNEQFF
TRBJ2-7 | few | TRBV4-3 | NA | 16 | TGCGCCAGCAGCCAAGGTACGACGGGGGACCCCTACGAGCAGTACTTC | CASSQGTTGDPYEQYF
TRBJ2-7 | NA | TRBV5-1 | TRBD1 | 14 | TGCGCCAGCAGCTTCGAGGGGGCATCCTACGAGCAGTACTTC | CASSFEGASYEQYF
TRBJ2-2 | NA | TRBV7-2 | TRBD2 | 17 | TGTGCCAGCAGCTGGATAGCGGGAGGGGGGTTGGGCGGGGAGCTGTTTTTT | CASSWIAGGGLGGELFF
TRBJ1-2 | NA | TRBV7-2 | NA | 14 | TGTGCCAGCAGCTTAGCGGCCCAGGGCTATGGCTACACCTTC | CASSLAAQGYGYTF
TRBJ2-5 | NA | TRBV2 | NA | 13 | TGTGCCAGCAGCCTTCCCCGAGGGGAGACCCAGTACTTC | CASSLPRGETQYF